Listed below are T cell receptor beta chains from one sample, sequenced in a study of T-cell reconstitution after alpha-beta-depleted transplantation in children. A single record per CDR3 protein comes from TCRdb applying MiXCR to the PCR reads. This table holds 500,000 to 750,000 distinct CDR3 sequences, around 13% found once. Material: PBMCs, mostly from graft donor cells, obtained 360 days after TCRalphabeta/CD19-depleted stem cell transplant. These receptor sequences come from a male patient between 10 and 17 years old who had a stem cell transplant for acute myeloid leukemia, so the T cells may come from the graft donor. Each CDR3 is given with its conserved first and last residue. A clone size is listed for some rows: how often the clone was seen (once, few, many), or a class if it is expanded.

length: 16; V: TRBV7-2; size: many; CDR3: CASSASGRAWSNEQFF
length: 18; V: TRBV20-1; size: NA; CDR3: CSARDDYGSPVGTGELFF
length: 17; V: TRBV20-1; size: few; CDR3: CSARGVGWDRTYNEQFF
length: 16; V: TRBV20-1; size: NA; CDR3: CSARGRAGVVLGEQFF
length: 15; V: TRBV4-3; size: NA; CDR3: CASSQDFGPQDTQYF
length: 17; V: TRBV5-5; size: few; CDR3: CASSFPWRGPYQETQYF
length: 16; V: TRBV6-5; size: NA; CDR3: CASSYGGTSGPYEQYF
length: 13; V: TRBV10-3; size: few; CDR3: CAINSGSDNEQFF
length: 13; V: TRBV12-3/TRBV12-4; size: NA; CDR3: CASSLPGGGMAFF
length: 16; V: TRBV7-8; size: NA; CDR3: CASSLAYRDRAHEQYF
length: 15; V: TRBV5-1; size: many; CDR3: CASSLTSGGYNEQFF
length: 15; V: TRBV29-1; size: many; CDR3: CSVLTGRSGANVLTF
length: 12; V: TRBV29-1; size: NA; CDR3: CSGGGLHNEQFF
length: 14; V: TRBV28; size: NA; CDR3: CASSLPPGDYGYTF
length: 15; V: TRBV20-1; size: NA; CDR3: CSARGGGPNTGELFF
length: 14; V: TRBV27; size: NA; CDR3: CASIRDRSTDTQYF
length: 15; V: TRBV6-2/TRBV6-3; size: few; CDR3: CASSYLGQRYNEQFF
length: 16; V: TRBV4-2; size: NA; CDR3: CASSQGASDSVYEQYF
length: 13; V: TRBV20-1; size: NA; CDR3: CSAQGPPEDEQFF
length: 16; V: TRBV5-6; size: few; CDR3: CASSPRTSGRTGELFF
length: 14; V: TRBV12-3/TRBV12-4; size: NA; CDR3: CASSFKAGKNEQFF
length: 10; V: TRBV29-1; size: many; CDR3: CSPTTDTQYF
length: 15; V: TRBV9; size: NA; CDR3: CASSPGDFYPGELFF
length: 17; V: TRBV4-2; size: NA; CDR3: CASSRGGTGRADQPQHF
length: 15; V: TRBV7-6; size: NA; CDR3: CASSPIGQTHYGYTF
length: 17; V: TRBV10-3; size: few; CDR3: CAISGLLGETSTDTQYF
length: 15; V: TRBV9; size: NA; CDR3: CASKKGELGNTEAFF
length: 16; V: TRBV4-3; size: many; CDR3: CASSQDWGTVYNEQFF
length: 18; V: TRBV11-2; size: few; CDR3: CASSLRRSGTRSYNEQFF
length: 15; V: TRBV20-1; size: NA; CDR3: CSARDPGLPPGEQFF
length: 14; V: TRBV9; size: many; CDR3: CASSLQGTQETQYF